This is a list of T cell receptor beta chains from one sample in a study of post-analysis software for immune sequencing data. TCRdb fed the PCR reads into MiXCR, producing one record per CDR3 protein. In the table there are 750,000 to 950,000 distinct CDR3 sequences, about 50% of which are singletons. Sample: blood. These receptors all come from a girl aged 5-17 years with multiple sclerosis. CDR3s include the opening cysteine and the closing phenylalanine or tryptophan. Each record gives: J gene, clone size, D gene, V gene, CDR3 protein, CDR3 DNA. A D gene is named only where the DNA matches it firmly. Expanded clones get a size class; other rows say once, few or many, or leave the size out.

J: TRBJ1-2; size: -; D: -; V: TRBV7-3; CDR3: CASSSSGRYDTF; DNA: TGTGCCAGCAGCTCCTCGGGGAGATACGACACCTTC
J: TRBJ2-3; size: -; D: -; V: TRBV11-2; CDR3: CATRPQLADTQYF; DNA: TGTGCCACCCGCCCCCAACTAGCAGATACGCAGTATTTT
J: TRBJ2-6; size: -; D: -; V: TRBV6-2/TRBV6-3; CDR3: CASSPWAIGANVLTF; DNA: TGTGCCAGCAGTCCGTGGGCAATTGGGGCCAACGTCCTGACTTTC
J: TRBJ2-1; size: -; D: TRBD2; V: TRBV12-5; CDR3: CASGPPPGLAGESSYNEQFF; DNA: TGTGCTAGTGGGCCACCTCCGGGACTAGCGGGAGAGAGTTCCTACAATGAGCAGTTCTTC
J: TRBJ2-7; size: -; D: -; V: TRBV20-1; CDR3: CSALIHEQYF; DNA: TGCAGTGCTCTTATCCACGAGCAGTACTTC
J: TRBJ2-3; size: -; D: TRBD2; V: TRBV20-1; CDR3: CSASSWELAGGADTQYF; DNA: TGCAGTGCTAGTTCTTGGGAGCTAGCGGGGGGTGCAGATACGCAGTATTTT
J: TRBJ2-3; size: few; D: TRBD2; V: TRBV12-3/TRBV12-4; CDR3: CASSPGLAGDDTQYF; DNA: TGTGCCAGCAGTCCCGGACTAGCGGGGGATGATACGCAGTATTTT
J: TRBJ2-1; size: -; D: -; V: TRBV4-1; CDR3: CASSQGVSYNEQFF; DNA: TGCGCCAGCAGCCAAGGAGTCTCCTACAATGAGCAGTTCTTC
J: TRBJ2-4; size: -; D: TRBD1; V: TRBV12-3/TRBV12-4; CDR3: CASSFYGQGVAKNIQYF; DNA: TGTGCCAGCAGTTTTTACGGACAGGGAGTAGCCAAAAACATTCAGTACTTC
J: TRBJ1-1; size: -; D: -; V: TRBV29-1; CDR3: CSARDGSLNTEAFF; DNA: TGCAGCGCCCGGGACGGCAGCCTGAACACTGAAGCTTTCTTT
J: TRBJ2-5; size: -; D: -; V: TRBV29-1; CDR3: CSVNRDTGQETQYF; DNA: TGCAGCGTGAACCGGGACACCGGACAAGAGACCCAGTACTTC
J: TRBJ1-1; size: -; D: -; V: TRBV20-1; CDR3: CSASPGMNTEAFF; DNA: TGCAGTGCTAGTCCCGGGATGAACACTGAAGCTTTCTTT
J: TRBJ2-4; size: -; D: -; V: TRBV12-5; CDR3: CASGLNREQYF; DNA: TGTGCTAGTGGTTTGAACAGAGAGCAGTACTTC
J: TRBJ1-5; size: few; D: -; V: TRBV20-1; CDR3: CSAQGGNQPQHF; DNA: TGCAGTGCTCAGGGAGGCAATCAGCCCCAGCATTTT
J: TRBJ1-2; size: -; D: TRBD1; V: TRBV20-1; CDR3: CSARAPGAGGADGYTF; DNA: TGCAGTGCTAGGGCTCCTGGGGCAGGGGGCGCAGATGGCTACACCTTC
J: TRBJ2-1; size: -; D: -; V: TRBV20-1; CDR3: CSAYLARVRLEQFF; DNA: TGCAGTGCTTATCTAGCGAGAGTGCGTCTTGAGCAGTTCTTC
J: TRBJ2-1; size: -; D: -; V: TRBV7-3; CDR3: CASSQVGWEEQFF; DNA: TGTGCCAGCAGCCAAGTAGGATGGGAAGAGCAGTTCTTC
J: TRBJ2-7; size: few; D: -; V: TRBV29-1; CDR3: CSVHTGAFSYEQYF; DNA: TGCAGCGTACACACAGGAGCCTTCTCCTACGAGCAGTACTTC
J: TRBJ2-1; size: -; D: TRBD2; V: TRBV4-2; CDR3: CASSQEGRATTYGQFF; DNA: TGTGCCAGCAGCCAAGAGGGGAGGGCAACGACGTATGGGCAGTTCTTC
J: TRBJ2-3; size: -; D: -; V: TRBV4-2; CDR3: CASSQDPFGPDTQYF; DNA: TGTGCCAGCAGCCAAGATCCCTTCGGCCCAGATACGCAGTATTTT
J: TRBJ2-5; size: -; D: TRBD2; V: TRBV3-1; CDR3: CASSQTTGLAGVGETQYF; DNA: TGTGCCAGCAGCCAGACAACAGGACTAGCGGGAGTAGGGGAGACCCAGTACTTC
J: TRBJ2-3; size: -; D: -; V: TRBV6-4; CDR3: CATTQARPTDTQYF; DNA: TGTGCCACGACGCAGGCCCGACCGACAGATACGCAGTATTTT
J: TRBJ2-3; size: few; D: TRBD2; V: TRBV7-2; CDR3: CASRLRLAELTDTQYF; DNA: TGTGCCAGCAGACTAAGACTAGCGGAGCTCACAGATACGCAGTATTTT
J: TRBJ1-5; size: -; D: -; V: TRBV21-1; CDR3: CASSPPRSIYSNQPQHF; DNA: TGTGCCAGCAGCCCGCCTAGGTCGATTTATAGCAATCAGCCCCAGCATTTT